The 23 T cell receptor beta chains in this list originate from one sample, sequenced in a study of T cell responses to AZD1222 COVID-19 vaccine. The protocol was immunoSEQ multiplex PCR, while the TCRdb copy is restricted to in-frame clones and leaves out a portion. Of 200,000 or so clones listed, about 87% are singletons. The sample in question was peripheral blood, obtained on day 0 of MenACWY control vaccination. Source of these receptors: an adult in good health.

This sequence joins TRBV11-2 and TRBJ2-7; D could derive from TRBD1 or TRBD2 (5 bases each). This CDR3 is 16 amino acids long. The V gene's germline CDR1 is SGHAT and CDR2 FQNNGV. Trimming cost V 1 base and J 4 bases, with 17 bases left between them. The CDR3 DNA is TGTGCCAGCAGCTTAGGGGGGTCAGGGACCCCATACGAGCAGTACTTC. Amino acid sequence: CASSLGGSGTPYEQYF.

The chain couples TRBV5-5 to TRBJ1-1, with D unresolved. The length of the CDR3 is 12 residues. Germline loops: CDR1 SGHKS, CDR2 YYEKEE (reference sequence). Between the trimmed V and J ends, which lost 4 bases and 3 bases, there was a span of 7 bases. The CDR3 nucleotides are TGTGCCAGCAGCGTGGAGTACACTGAAGCTTTCTTT. This sequence encodes CASSVEYTEAFF.

The gene calls are TRBV3-1 (or the pseudogene TRBV3-2) and TRBJ1-2, with 8 bases aligning to TRBD1. J lost 4 bases, V lost 5 bases, and 9 bases had no gene match. Germline assignment: CDR1 LGHDT and CDR2 YNNKEL (reference sequence). This CDR3 has 15 amino acids. CDR3 DNA sequence: TGTGCCAGCAGCAGCCAGGGGGCGTTTGGCTATGGCTACACCTTC. Encoded protein: CASSSQGAFGYGYTF.

CDR3: CASSFDRANYGYTF. In DNA form, the CDR3 reads TGTGCCAGCAGCTTTGACAGGGCTAACTATGGCTACACCTTC. V usage is TRBV5-4 and J usage is TRBJ1-2, with TRBD1 matching 7 bases. The CDR3 is 14 residues long. The J segment lost 0 bases and the V segment lost 2 bases, leaving 1 base of the junction unmatched. CDR1 is SGHNT, CDR2 YYREEE, per germline (reference sequence).

This chain links TRBV9 with TRBJ1-1; 7 bases are a match to TRBD1. Looked up from germline, CDR1 is SGDLS and CDR2 is YYNGEE. V was pared by 3 bases and J by 8 bases, with 4 bases of the junction left unmatched. The CDR3 sequence is 12 residues long. In DNA, the CDR3 is TGTGCCAGCAGCGGACAGGGAAGAGAAGCTTTCTTT. Translating it yields CASSGQGREAFF.

The chain uses TRBV5-4 and TRBJ1-1; TRBD1 might be the D (5 bases). Germline V gives CDR1 SGHNT, CDR2 YYREEE (reference sequence). V lost 0 bases to trimming and J lost 5 bases, with 14 bases between them. This CDR3 comprises 15 residues. CDR3 sequence: CASSLVGARMTEAFF. The DNA for the CDR3 is TGTGCCAGCAGCTTGGTTGGGGCCAGGATGACTGAAGCTTTCTTT. The variable domain in full, with the rest retrieved from reference TRBV5-4 and TRBJ1-1, is ETGVTQSPTHLIKTRGQQVTLRCSSQSGHNTVSWYQQALGQGPQFIFQYYREEENGRGNFPPRFSGLQFPNYSSELNVNALELDDSALYLCASSLVGARMTEAFFGQGTRLTVV.

The chain has TRBV21-1 and TRBJ2-7; TRBD1 reflects the table's D call only, with no check against the DNA. TRBV21-1 represents a pseudogene. The CDR3 loop spans 15 amino acids. CDR3 coding DNA: TGTGCCAGCAGCTCGCCCGGGACAGGGATGGGGGAGCAGTACTTC. It yields the protein CASSSPGTGMGEQYF.

The V and J genes are TRBV28 and TRBJ1-5, with 7 positions matching TRBD1. CDR1 is MDHEN and CDR2 is SYDVKM in the germline V gene. CDR3 length: 22 residues. V shed 3 bases, J shed 0 bases, and the junction held 23 bases outside the gene matches. Here the CDR3 DNA reads TGTGCCAGCAGTTTCTCACCTGACAGGGTGGGGGTTCCATCCTATAGCAATCAGCCCCAGCATTTT. Translated: CASSFSPDRVGVPSYSNQPQHF.

The chain is built from TRBV7-3 and TRBJ2-3, with TRBD2 matching 9 bases. The CDR3 consists of 16 residues. Germline lookup yields CDR1 SGHTA and CDR2 FQGTGA. V shed 4 bases, J shed 4 bases, and the junction held 9 bases outside the gene matches. CDR3 DNA sequence: TGTGCCAGCAGCTCATGGGGGACTAGCCATTCAGATACGCAGTATTTT. Translating gives CASSSWGTSHSDTQYF. The whole variable domain, filled in from reference TRBV7-3 and TRBJ2-3, reads GAGVSQTPSNKVTEKGKYVELRCDPISGHTALYWYRQSLGQGPEFLIYFQGTGAADDSGLPNDRFFAVRPEGSVSTLKIQRTERGDSAVYLCASSSWGTSHSDTQYFGPGTRLTVL.

This rearrangement joins TRBV3-1 (or the pseudogene TRBV3-2) to TRBJ2-7, with D perhaps TRBD1 (6 bases). The CDR3 is 18 residues long. The V end lost 0 bases, the J end lost 2 bases, and 20 bases lay between the germline ends. Germline assignment: CDR1 LGHDT and CDR2 YNNKEL (reference sequence). This CDR3 reads CASSQEGSWTARTYEQYF. The DNA of the CDR3 is TGTGCCAGCAGCCAAGAAGGTAGTTGGACAGCCCGAACCTACGAGCAGTACTTC.

This clone was seen just once. This chain's CDR3 is CAWSPLGTETQYF. The CDR3 DNA reads as TGTGCCTGGAGCCCCCTGGGGACAGAGACCCAGTACTTC. V is TRBV30 and J is TRBJ2-5; tentatively, D is TRBD1 or TRBD2 (5 bases each). Trimming removed 3 bases from V and 4 bases from J, with 12 bases in between. The CDR3 is 13 amino acids. Germline values: CDR1 GTSNPN, CDR2 SVGIG (reference sequence).

This rearrangement joins TRBV27 to TRBJ2-7; no firm D call. V was pared by 2 bases and J by 2 bases, with 13 bases between. Germline assignment: CDR1 MNHEY and CDR2 SMNVEV (reference sequence). CDR3 size: 15 residues. The CDR3 DNA is TGTGCCAGCAGTTTAGGTCCGGACCCTACCTACGAGCAGTACTTC. It codes for CASSLGPDPTYEQYF.

The rearrangement links TRBV19 to TRBJ1-4; D gene uncertain. Looked up from germline, CDR1 is LNHDA and CDR2 is SQIVND (reference sequence). Trimming pared 3 bases from V and 7 bases from J, leaving 12 bases between. The CDR3 length is 14 residues. DNA of the CDR3: TGTGCCAGTAGTATGGGAAGGGTTTTTGAAAAACTGTTTTTT. Protein sequence: CASSMGRVFEKLFF.

This chain links TRBV7-6 with TRBJ2-5, with unresolved D. Between the trimmed V and J ends, which lost 4 bases and 4 bases, there was a span of 13 bases. This CDR3 is built from 14 residues. Germline values: CDR1 SGHVS, CDR2 FNYEAQ. CDR3 residues: CASSSVGFRETQYF. The CDR3 bases are TGTGCCAGCAGCTCGGTGGGGTTCCGAGAGACCCAGTACTTC.

V and J are TRBV28 and TRBJ2-6, with no clear D. V was cut by 7 bases and J by 1 base, with 14 bases left in between. Looked up from germline, CDR1 is MDHEN and CDR2 is SYDVKM. CDR3 length equals 16 residues. The CDR3 nucleotides are TGTGCCAGCACCACACTAACAGAATCTGGGGCCAACGTCCTGACTTTC. This encodes CASTTLTESGANVLTF.

A single count supports this clone. This chain joins TRBV19 and TRBJ1-1; D uncertain. The CDR3 is 13 residues long. Germline loops: CDR1 LNHDA, CDR2 SQIVND (reference sequence). The V and J ends lost 3 bases and 2 bases respectively, with 7 bases between them. In nucleotides, the CDR3 is TGTGCCAGTAGTATTCTTCGTAACACTGAAGCTTTCTTT. As protein: CASSILRNTEAFF.

Worth noting for this clone: At one of its ends the junction is not consistent with the germline gene, which may arise from a read error. The rearrangement links TRBV25-1 to TRBJ2-7, with 8 bases that match TRBD1. From germline, CDR1 is MGHDK and CDR2 SYGVNS. The CDR3 extends over 12 amino acids. The CDR3 region is CASSEPGGQGLF. In DNA, the CDR3 is TGTGCCAGCAGTGAACCAGGCGGACAGGGATTGTTC.

V is TRBV7-3 and J is TRBJ1-1; D is ambiguous. The CDR3 has 13 amino acids. CDR1 SGHTA and CDR2 FQGTGA come from the germline V gene. The germline V and J ends were trimmed by 4 bases and 1 base, with 7 bases remaining between them. The CDR3 nucleotides are TGTGCCAGCAGCTCTCAGCCGAACACTGAAGCTTTCTTT. Translated, it gives CASSSQPNTEAFF.

As regards this clone: A much bigger clone sits one base away, suggesting this may be a read error. The J gene is TRBJ2-5, the V gene TRBV11-3, with 9 bases identical to TRBD1. Germline V gives CDR1 SGHNT, CDR2 YENEEA. After removal of 6 bases from V and 5 bases from J, the junction contained 7 bases not matched to a gene. The CDR3 is 14 residues long. The CDR3 nucleotides are TGTGCCAGCAGTCGGGACAGGGATCGGGAGACCCAGTACTTC. Translated, it gives CASSRDRDRETQYF.

V is TRBV7-3 and J is TRBJ2-1; TRBD2 might be the D (5 bases). The CDR3 has 13 amino acids. V was pared by 0 bases and J by 9 bases, with 9 bases between. CDR1 SGHTA and CDR2 FQGTGA come from the germline V gene. The CDR3 region is CASSLTSGGEQFF. CDR3 DNA: TGTGCCAGCAGCTTAACGAGCGGAGGTGAGCAGTTCTTC.

The chain combines TRBV16 with TRBJ2-5; 8 nucleotides align to TRBD2. CDR3 length: 15 residues. In germline, CDR1 is KGHSY, CDR2 FQNENV. Trimming cost V 3 bases and J 3 bases; bases outside gene matches: 6. CDR3 region: CASSQVAGKKETQYF. The CDR3, as DNA: TGTGCCAGCAGCCAGGTAGCGGGGAAAAAAGAGACCCAGTACTTC.

This chain uses TRBV4-1 with TRBJ2-5; D is ambiguous. The ends were cut back, 4 bases at V and 4 bases at J, with 16 bases in the middle. The CDR3 has 15 amino acids. CDR1 MGHRA and CDR2 YSYEKL come from the germline V gene. The CDR3 nucleotides are TGCGCCAGCAGCCTACGGAACAGTGGACGAGAGACCCAGTACTTC. This translates into CASSLRNSGRETQYF.

J is TRBJ2-5 and V is TRBV15; D may be TRBD1 (6 bases). Trimming left V 0 bases short and J 3 bases short, with 14 bases between. The length of the CDR3 is 16 residues. The germline V gene has CDR1 LNHNV and CDR2 YYDKDF (reference sequence). The CDR3 coding sequence is TGTGCCACCAGCAGAGAAGACAGGAGAACTAAAGAGACCCAGTACTTC. Protein: CATSREDRRTKETQYF.